This is a list of T cell receptor beta chains from one sample in a study of CD8+CD57+ T cells in acquired aplastic anemia. TCRdb reprocessed the reads via MiXCR and lists one record per CDR3 protein. The sample yields approximately 260,000 distinct CDR3 sequences, 82% seen once. The sequenced sample consisted of sorted CD4+, CD8+, or CD8+CD57+ T cells (not recorded which) from PBMCs. These TCRs come from a human donor with aplastic anemia. Each CDR3 is given with its conserved first and last residue. Fields, in order: clone size, V gene, J gene, D gene, CDR3 protein, CDR3 DNA. A D gene is named only where the DNA matches it firmly. For some rows the clone size is stated as once, few or many, or as a class when expanded; others skip it.

size: many; V: TRBV3-1; J: TRBJ2-1; D: NA; CDR3: CASSHAPGDHNEQFF; DNA: TGTGCCAGCAGCCATGCGCCAGGGGACCACAATGAGCAGTTCTTC
size: few; V: TRBV19; J: TRBJ1-2; D: TRBD1; CDR3: CARLRDSYGYTF; DNA: TGTGCCAGACTCCGGGACAGCTATGGCTACACCTTC
size: NA; V: TRBV7-9; J: TRBJ1-1; D: NA; CDR3: CASSLQGLNTEAFF; DNA: TGTGCCAGCAGCCTACAGGGACTGAACACTGAAGCTTTCTTT
size: few; V: TRBV9; J: TRBJ2-2; D: NA; CDR3: CASSVGVDFSYELFF; DNA: TGTGCCAGCAGCGTAGGAGTGGACTTTTCCTACGAGCTGTTTTTT
size: NA; V: TRBV20-1; J: TRBJ2-1; D: TRBD2; CDR3: CSARPGTSVYNEQFF; DNA: TGCAGTGCTAGACCCGGGACTAGCGTCTACAATGAGCAGTTCTTC
size: few; V: TRBV7-8; J: TRBJ1-1; D: NA; CDR3: CASSLAGTRNTQYFF; DNA: TGTGCCAGCAGCTTAGCGGGGACTCGGAATACGCAGTATTTCTTT
size: NA; V: TRBV2; J: TRBJ2-7; D: NA; CDR3: CASGDGGTGAQYFDF; DNA: NA
size: NA; V: TRBV24-1; J: TRBJ2-2; D: NA; CDR3: CATIAGDNGNLSF; DNA: TGTGCCACCATTGCAGGGGACAACGGGAATCTGTCTTTT
size: NA; V: TRBV9; J: TRBJ1-1; D: NA; CDR3: CASSRGSDTQYFAFF; DNA: NA
size: NA; V: TRBV24-1; J: TRBJ2-7; D: NA; CDR3: CATVQQLTYAQYF; DNA: TGTGCCACCGTGCAGCAACTAACCTACGCGCAGTACTTC
size: NA; V: TRBV2; J: TRBJ2-3; D: TRBD2; CDR3: CASSVVGGANTQAF; DNA: TGTGCCAGCAGCGTGGTGGGAGGGGCGAATACGCAGGCTTTC
size: once; V: TRBV7-2; J: TRBJ1-1; D: NA; CDR3: CASSGTNTEAFF; DNA: TGTGCCAGTAGTGGGACGAACACTGAAGCTTTCTTT
size: NA; V: TRBV7-8; J: TRBJ1-2; D: NA; CDR3: CASSLERDGDVYGYTF; DNA: TGTGCCAGCAGCTTGGAGAGGGATGGGGACGTATATGGCTACACCTTC
size: once; V: TRBV7-8; J: TRBJ2-5; D: NA; CDR3: CASSFDADGAAHSF; DNA: TGTGCCAGCAGCTTTGATGCGGACGGAGCAGCCCATTCCTTC
size: NA; V: TRBV5-4; J: TRBJ2-5; D: NA; CDR3: CATSLACGQETQYF; DNA: TGTGCCACCAGCTTAGCTTGCGGCCAAGAGACCCAGTACTTC
size: NA; V: TRBV10-3; J: TRBJ1-6; D: NA; CDR3: CASSESAGYYNSPLHF; DNA: TGTGCCAGCAGCGAGTCAGCGGGATACTATAATTCTCCCCTCCACTTT
size: NA; V: TRBV20-1; J: TRBJ2-5; D: TRBD2; CDR3: CSASLIAGSETQYF; DNA: TGCAGTGCTAGCTTAATAGCGGGGTCAGAGACCCAGTACTTC
size: NA; V: TRBV7-9; J: TRBJ1-1; D: NA; CDR3: CASSADLTRNTEAFF; DNA: TGTGCCAGCAGCGCAGATCTGACACGGAACACTGAAGCTTTCTTT
size: NA; V: TRBV7-2; J: TRBJ2-1; D: NA; CDR3: CASNFQRSSGGDEQFF; DNA: TGTGCCAGCAACTTTCAAAGAAGCTCCGGGGGCGATGAGCAGTTCTTC
size: NA; V: TRBV9; J: TRBJ2-3; D: TRBD2; CDR3: CASSVDGRANEQF; DNA: TGTGCCAGCAGCGTAGACGGGAGGGCCAATGAGCAGTTT
size: NA; V: TRBV7-8; J: TRBJ1-6; D: NA; CDR3: CASSLTRAPDTQYHF; DNA: TGTGCCAGCAGCTTAACGAGAGCACCGGATACGCAGTATCACTTT
size: NA; V: TRBV9; J: TRBJ1-2; D: NA; CDR3: CASSGLAGNTGEHTF; DNA: TGTGCCAGCAGCGGATTAGCGGGTAACACCGGGGAGCACACCTTC
size: NA; V: TRBV7-8; J: TRBJ2-7; D: TRBD1; CDR3: CASSLHPDGTALSQYF; DNA: TGTGCCAGCAGCTTACATCCAGACGGGACAGCCCTTTCGCAGTACTTC
size: NA; V: TRBV27; J: TRBJ1-2; D: NA; CDR3: CASSLSQGYGYTF; DNA: TGTGCCAGCAGTTTATCCCAGGGATATGGCTACACCTTC
size: NA; V: TRBV7-9; J: TRBJ2-7; D: NA; CDR3: CASSTGGRIQPQHYF; DNA: TGTGCCAGCAGCACTGGGGGGCGCATTCAGCCCCAGCATTACTTC
size: few; V: TRBV5-8; J: TRBJ2-3; D: NA; CDR3: CASSFGRGDHTDTQYF; DNA: TGTGCCAGCAGCTTCGGGAGAGGGGATCACACAGATACGCAGTATTTT
size: NA; V: TRBV9; J: TRBJ1-1; D: TRBD1; CDR3: CASSPGTDTQAFF; DNA: TGTGCCAGCAGCCCCGGGACAGATACGCAAGCTTTCTTT
size: once; V: TRBV7-6; J: TRBJ1-1; D: NA; CDR3: CASTLGRVANGANFF; DNA: NA
size: once; V: TRBV9; J: TRBJ2-7; D: NA; CDR3: CATSVGGDEQYF; DNA: TGTGCCACCAGCGTTGGGGGAGATGAGCAGTACTTC
size: few; V: TRBV11-2; J: TRBJ1-1; D: NA; CDR3: CASSRDRNEAFF; DNA: TGTGCCAGCAGCCGGGACCGCAATGAAGCTTTCTTT
size: NA; V: TRBV4-2; J: TRBJ2-7; D: TRBD2; CDR3: CASSQTLTSGRYEQYF; DNA: TGTGCCAGCAGCCAAACCCTTACTAGCGGGCGGTACGAGCAGTACTTC
size: NA; V: TRBV21-1; J: TRBJ2-1; D: NA; CDR3: CASASSRAGGSSNEQYF; DNA: TGTGCCAGCGCAAGTAGTAGAGCTGGCGGATCCTCAAATGAGCAGTATTTC
size: NA; V: TRBV19; J: TRBJ1-1; D: NA; CDR3: CASSLDRRGNNEPFF; DNA: TGTGCCAGTAGCTTAGATCGCAGAGGCAACAATGAGCCGTTCTTT